Below are 27 T cell receptor beta chains sequenced from a single sample in a study of blood T cell repertoires in COVID-19. Sequencing used immunoSEQ multiplex PCR; TCRdb keeps in-frame clones, though not all of them. The sample holds about 86,000 clones, around 89% seen once. Sequencing used PBMCs or T cells enriched from blood (not recorded which). The receptors shown here come from a woman aged 45-60 years with acute COVID-19.

The V gene is TRBV6-5, the J gene TRBJ2-4, with 7 bases that match TRBD1. From germline, CDR1 is MNHEY and CDR2 SVGAGI. The CDR3 contains 14 residues. Trimming removed 6 bases from V and 8 bases from J; junction bases left unmatched: 10. The CDR3 DNA reads as TGTGCCAGCAGGTTGGGCGGGCAGGGGGACATTCAGTACTTC. The encoded protein is CASRLGGQGDIQYF.

The CDR3 protein is CASSPGGNSGNTIYF. CDR3 DNA: TGTGCCAGCTCACCGGGGGGAAACTCTGGAAACACCATATATTTT. V usage is TRBV18 and J usage is TRBJ1-3; TRBD1 is a possible D gene (5 bases). The CDR3 is 15 amino acids. CDR1 is KGHSH and CDR2 is LQKENI in the germline V gene. With 3 bases removed from V and 0 bases from J, the gap between germline ends came to 9 bases. Full variable domain (remainder filled in from reference TRBV18 and TRBJ1-3): NAGVMQNPRHLVRRRGQEARLRCSPMKGHSHVYWYRQLPEEGLKFMVYLQKENIIDESGMPKERFSAEFPKEGPSILRIQQVVRGDSAAYFCASSPGGNSGNTIYFGEGSWLTVV.

Comment on this clone: The same CDR3 arises from other DNA sequences in this sample as well. J is TRBJ2-7 and V is TRBV5-1; weak D call: TRBD2 (6 bases). Trimming took off 2 bases at V and 2 bases at J, with 11 bases between the two ends. The germline V gene encodes CDR1 SGHRS and CDR2 YFSETQ. The CDR3 loop spans 14 amino acids. The CDR3 DNA reads as TGCGCCAGCAGCTTCTTAGGCGGGACCTACGAGCAGTACTTC. Translating gives CASSFLGGTYEQYF.

CDR3 sequence: CASSLSAGYYGYTF. The CDR3 DNA follows: TGTGCCAGCAGCTTATCGGCAGGCTACTATGGCTACACCTTC. The chain joins TRBV7-9 to TRBJ1-2; D is ambiguous. Germline V CDR1 and CDR2: SEHNR, FQNEAQ (reference sequence). Trimming pared 2 bases from V and 3 bases from J, leaving 10 bases between. This CDR3 contains 14 residues. The variable domain in full, with the rest retrieved from reference TRBV7-9 and TRBJ1-2, is DTGVSQNPRHKITKRGQNVTFRCDPISEHNRLYWYRQTLGQGPEFLTYFQNEAQLEKSRLLSDRFSAERPKGSFSTLEIQRTEQGDSAMYLCASSLSAGYYGYTFGSGTRLTVV.

The chain couples TRBV9 to TRBJ1-5, with 7 positions matching TRBD1. From germline, CDR1 is SGDLS and CDR2 YYNGEE. V trimming: 4 bases; J trimming: 1 base; junction bases outside the gene matches: 5. The CDR3 loop spans 15 amino acids. In DNA form, the CDR3 reads TGTGCCAGCAGCCCCAGGGGGAAGAGCAATCAGCCCCAGCATTTT. Translating gives CASSPRGKSNQPQHF.

V usage is TRBV19 and J usage is TRBJ1-5; tentative D call: TRBD1 (6 bases). The V end lost 7 bases, the J end lost 1 base, and 14 bases lay between the germline ends. Germline loops: CDR1 LNHDA, CDR2 SQIVND (reference sequence). The CDR3 covers 15 residues. CDR3 amino acids: CASTLEQGSNQPQHF. CDR3 nucleotide sequence: TGTGCCAGTACCCTGGAACAGGGCAGCAATCAGCCCCAGCATTTT.

The chain has TRBV19 and TRBJ1-4; the match to TRBD1 covers 7 bases. CDR3 length equals 15 residues. The V and J ends lost 6 bases and 8 bases, in that order; junction bases with no gene match: 12. Germline V CDR1 and CDR2: LNHDA, SQIVND (reference sequence). The CDR3 sequence is CASRPSAGGNEKLFF. The CDR3 bases are TGTGCCAGTAGGCCCTCTGCAGGGGGAAACGAAAAACTGTTTTTT.

The rearrangement joins TRBV19 to TRBJ2-1; tentatively, D is TRBD2 (6 bases). There are 16 residues in the CDR3. The germline V gene has CDR1 LNHDA and CDR2 SQIVND (reference sequence). V was clipped by 7 bases and J by 3 bases, with 19 bases between them. CDR3 nucleotides: TGTGCCAGTAACCCGCGGGAACTAGGCGGCTACAATGAGCAGTTCTTC. Amino acid sequence: CASNPRELGGYNEQFF.

The CDR3 nucleotides are TGCAGCGTTGAATATCCAGGGTCTATTGGTGAAGCTTTCTTT. Translated, it gives CSVEYPGSIGEAFF. The J gene is TRBJ1-1, the V gene TRBV29-1, with D perhaps TRBD1 (5 bases). V lost 2 bases and J 7 bases, leaving 17 bases between the germline ends. The CDR3 has 14 residues. Looked up from germline, CDR1 is SQVTM and CDR2 is ANQGSEA.

The chain uses TRBV7-2 and TRBJ1-1, with a weak D call TRBD1 (6 bases). CDR3 length: 12 amino acids. Trimming took off 3 bases at V and 7 bases at J, with 9 bases between the two ends. CDR1 SGHTA and CDR2 FQGNSA come from the germline V gene. CDR3 nucleotides: TGTGCCAGCAGCTTCAGGGGAATTGAAGCTTTCTTT. Protein product: CASSFRGIEAFF.

The chain recombines TRBV2 with TRBJ1-4; 9 bases line up with TRBD1. The germline CDR1 and CDR2 sequences are SNHLY and FYNNEI. Trimming removed 4 bases from V and 8 bases from J; junction bases left unmatched: 5. The CDR3 spans 14 residues. Written as DNA, the CDR3 is TGTGCCAGCAGTGGACAGGGGGTGAAAGAAAAACTGTTTTTT. Translating gives CASSGQGVKEKLFF.

V usage is TRBV3-1 (or the pseudogene TRBV3-2) and J usage is TRBJ1-2, with 10 bases lining up with TRBD1. The CDR3 runs 15 residues. Germline V lookup: CDR1 LGHDT, CDR2 YNNKEL (reference sequence). J was trimmed by 6 bases and V by 5 bases; bases with no gene match: 9. The CDR3 reads CASSARDRGSDGYTF. The CDR3 DNA reads TGTGCCAGCAGCGCCCGGGACAGGGGCTCAGATGGCTACACCTTC.

The chain recombines TRBV5-8 with TRBJ1-4; D perhaps matches TRBD1 (5 bases). This CDR3 is 14 amino acids long. Germline-derived CDR1 and CDR2 are SGHTS and YDEGEE. V was trimmed by 0 bases and J by 8 bases, leaving 11 bases between them. CDR3 bases: TGTGCCAGCAGCTTGGGCAGGGAATGGGAAAAACTGTTTTTT. It specifies CASSLGREWEKLFF.

The rearrangement uses TRBV18 and TRBJ1-1; 7 bases agree with TRBD1. Losses at the gene ends were 3 bases for V and 3 bases for J; bases not matched to a gene: 7. The germline V gene encodes CDR1 KGHSH and CDR2 LQKENI. The CDR3 spans 15 residues. In nucleotides, the CDR3 is TGTGCCAGCTCACCGGGACAGCTTGGCGACACTGAAGCTTTCTTT. Translated, it gives CASSPGQLGDTEAFF.

This chain joins TRBV28 and TRBJ1-6, with TRBD1 as a possible D gene (6 bases). The V end was cut by 2 bases, the J end by 7 bases, with 9 bases between. The CDR3 loop spans 14 amino acids. The germline V gene encodes CDR1 MDHEN and CDR2 SYDVKM. The CDR3 protein is CASSLNRVNSPLHF. The CDR3 bases are TGTGCCAGCAGTTTAAACAGGGTGAATTCACCCCTCCACTTT.

V gene TRBV5-6 combines with J gene TRBJ2-7; tentative D call: TRBD2 (5 bases). The CDR3 is 12 amino acids. V dropped 4 bases and J dropped 3 bases, with 8 bases sitting between them. The germline V gene encodes CDR1 SGHDT and CDR2 YYEEEE. The CDR3, as DNA: TGTGCCAGCAGCCCCGGGATCTACGAGCAGTACTTC. This encodes CASSPGIYEQYF.

CDR3 loop: CASSPRTGSNQPQHF. CDR3 in DNA: TGTGCCAGCAGTCCGCGGACAGGTAGCAATCAGCCCCAGCATTTT. This chain connects TRBV27 to TRBJ1-5; TRBD1 agrees at 7 bases. CDR3 length: 15 amino acids. Trimming cost V 5 bases and J 0 bases; bases outside gene matches: 4. The germline V gene has CDR1 MNHEY and CDR2 SMNVEV (reference sequence).

The chain employs TRBV30 and TRBJ2-7, with TRBD2 as a possible D gene (6 bases). Trimming stripped 5 bases from V and 1 base from J, with 9 bases between. Germline CDR1 is GTSNPN and CDR2 is SVGIG (reference sequence). The CDR3 has 12 residues. CDR3 residues: CAWVGGSYEQYF. CDR3 coding DNA: TGTGCCTGGGTGGGGGGTTCCTACGAGCAGTACTTC.

The genes are TRBV2 and TRBJ1-2; no firm D call. The CDR3 extends over 14 amino acids. CDR1 is SNHLY, CDR2 FYNNEI, per germline. The germline V and J ends were trimmed by 5 bases and 2 bases, with 12 bases remaining between them. CDR3 amino acids: CASSNSGGNYGYTF. DNA of the CDR3: TGTGCCAGCAGTAACTCAGGAGGAAACTATGGCTACACCTTC.

J is TRBJ1-2 and V is TRBV5-8; D may be TRBD1 (5 bases). Germline loops: CDR1 SGHTS, CDR2 YDEGEE. The CDR3 covers 16 residues. Trimming shortened V by 0 bases and J by 2 bases, and 14 bases separated the two germline ends. The chain's CDR3 is CASSLGGGPLNYGYTF. Here the CDR3 DNA reads TGTGCCAGCAGCTTGGGGGGGGGACCCCTGAACTATGGCTACACCTTC. The full variable domain, completed using reference TRBV5-8 and TRBJ1-2, is EAGVTQSPTHLIKTRGQQATLRCSPISGHTSVYWYQQALGLGLQFLLWYDEGEERNRGNFPPRFSGRQFPNYSSELNVNALELEDSALYLCASSLGGGPLNYGYTFGSGTRLTVV.

The genes are TRBV2 and TRBJ2-3, with D possibly TRBD2 on 6 matching bases. This CDR3 is built from 14 residues. V was cut by 6 bases and J by 5 bases, with 15 bases left in between. In germline, CDR1 is SNHLY, CDR2 FYNNEI. CDR3 coding DNA: TGTGCCAGCAGCTCTACCCTTAGCGGAGATACGCAGTATTTT. This sequence encodes CASSSTLSGDTQYF.

The chain links TRBV5-4 to TRBJ2-7; 9 bases align to TRBD2. The CDR3 contains 16 residues. Germline V gene data show CDR1 as SGHNT and CDR2 as YYREEE (reference sequence). V shed 4 bases, J shed 0 bases, and the junction held 8 bases outside the gene matches. CDR3 in amino acids: CASSPVAGARSYEQYF. CDR3 sequence (DNA): TGTGCCAGCAGCCCGGTAGCGGGAGCACGCTCCTACGAGCAGTACTTC.

This clone was detected once. V gene TRBV18 combines with J gene TRBJ1-1; tentative D call: TRBD1 (6 bases). V lost 3 bases and J lost 0, with 14 bases in between. The CDR3 covers 16 residues. Per the germline V gene, CDR1 is KGHSH and CDR2 is LQKENI. CDR3 nucleotides: TGTGCCAGCTCACCCGCGCACGACAGGTTGAACACTGAAGCTTTCTTT. Translation gives CASSPAHDRLNTEAFF.

The V and J genes are TRBV13 and TRBJ2-5; 8 nucleotides match TRBD1. The CDR3 totals 15 residues. Trimming took 2 bases from V and 5 from J; bases not matched to a gene: 7. Germline CDR1 and CDR2: PRHDT and FYEKMQ (reference sequence). The CDR3 is CASSLLSGGSETQYF. In DNA form, the CDR3 reads TGTGCCAGCAGCTTACTATCAGGGGGCAGTGAGACCCAGTACTTC.

The V call is TRBV7-9, the J call TRBJ2-7, with 7 bases identical to TRBD2. J gave up 0 bases and V 3 bases, and 2 bases lay outside the gene matches. The CDR3 extends over 14 amino acids. CDR1 and CDR2 from the germline V gene are SEHNR and FQNEAQ (reference sequence). CDR3 region: CASSLRENSYEQYF. CDR3 sequence (DNA): TGTGCCAGCAGCTTGCGGGAGAACTCCTACGAGCAGTACTTC.

The chain recombines TRBV6-5 with TRBJ1-6; the match to TRBD1 covers 9 bases. V lost 6 bases to trimming and J lost 18 bases; unmatched junction nucleotides: 6. Germline-derived CDR1 and CDR2 are MNHEY and SVGAGI. CDR3 length: 11 amino acids. The CDR3 DNA is TGTGCCAGCAGAGACGGGACAGGGTACCACTTT. Amino acid sequence: CASRDGTGYHF.

This chain links TRBV6-2 or TRBV6-3 with TRBJ2-7; TRBD2 agrees at 8 bases. Losses at the gene ends were 5 bases for V and 6 bases for J; bases not matched to a gene: 12. CDR3 length equals 15 residues. Germline CDR1 MNHEY, CDR2 SVGEGT. As DNA, the CDR3 is TGTGCCAGCAGTCCCGGACTAGCTGAACCCGGCGAGCAGTACTTC. As protein: CASSPGLAEPGEQYF.